Given below is one TCR beta chain in context. Its antigen is unknown. Looked up from germline, CDR1 is MDHEN and CDR2 is SYDVKM. The J segment lost 7 bases and the V segment lost 9 bases, leaving 9 bases of the junction unmatched. This CDR3 has 14 amino acids. In the PCR, 60 Vbeta and 13 Jbeta primers were used. Method: immunoSEQ multiplex PCR; TCRdb's copy keeps in-frame clones and lacks some. The repertoire table contains about 43,000 clones. The sample comes from a study of cytomegalovirus exposure and HLA in healthy donors. Study conclusions and caveats: Immune exposure was documented only through CMV serostatus. Later analysis revealed greater clonal expansion in HLA-associated TCR beta chains than in equally common others. TCR beta chain V- and J-gene trimming was linked, in a later analysis, to a missense variant in DCLRE1C. The classifier, whose performance was assessed in both the original and validation cohorts, reportedly diagnosed cytomegalovirus status with high specificity and sensitivity.

The sequence came from a woman under 40 in good health and CMV-seronegative. This sequence joins TRBV28 and TRBJ1-5; 10 bases agree with TRBD1. Sequenced input: PBMCs. The CDR3 loop reads CASWLGTGVQPQHF. The CDR3, as DNA: TGTGCCAGTTGGCTGGGGACAGGGGTACAGCCCCAGCATTTT.